One sample yielded the 27 T cell receptor beta chains listed below, sequenced in a study. Profiling relied on immunoSEQ multiplex PCR, and the TCRdb table lists in-frame clones only, not all of them. The sample lists some 48,000 clones, 80% to 95% occurring once. The sequencing input was PBMCs. Every receptor here comes from a man in his forties with rheumatoid arthritis.

The chain has TRBV7-8 and TRBJ2-1, with 7 nucleotides matching TRBD1. V was pared by 4 bases and J by 2 bases, with 8 bases of the junction left unmatched. The CDR3 spans 16 residues. Germline V gene sequence: CDR1 SGHVS, CDR2 FQNEAQ. The DNA for the CDR3 is TGTGCCAGCAGCTGGGGGAGAGGACAGGCCTACAATGAGCAGTTCTTC. This sequence encodes CASSWGRGQAYNEQFF.

The chain carries TRBV3-1 (or the pseudogene TRBV3-2) and TRBJ1-1, with TRBD1 identical over 7 bases. The V and J ends lost 5 bases and 1 base, in that order; junction bases with no gene match: 7. The CDR3 is 15 residues long. The germline gives CDR1 LGHDT, CDR2 YNNKEL (reference sequence). The CDR3, as DNA: TGTGCCAGCAGCTCCCGGACAGGACGGAACACTGAAGCTTTCTTT. It encodes CASSSRTGRNTEAFF.

The CDR3 DNA is TGTGCCAGCAGCTTAGGCTCGAACACTGAAGCTTTCTTT. Translated, it gives CASSLGSNTEAFF. The rearrangement joins TRBV7-3 to TRBJ1-1; unclear D gene. Germline-derived CDR1 and CDR2 are SGHTA and FQGTGA. This CDR3 is built from 13 residues. V lost 2 bases, J lost 1 base, and 5 bases lay in between.

CDR3 sequence: CASSGEAGGPYEQFF. The DNA for the CDR3 is TGTGCCAGCAGTGGAGAGGCGGGAGGGCCCTATGAGCAGTTCTTC. The chain uses TRBV9 and TRBJ2-1; TRBD2 matches 9 bases. V lost 5 bases, J lost 8 bases, and 11 bases stayed unmatched. The CDR3 spans 15 residues. Germline CDR1 and CDR2: SGDLS and YYNGEE.

This chain links TRBV18 with TRBJ2-1, with a tentative D call TRBD2 (5 bases). This CDR3 contains 15 residues. The germline CDR1 and CDR2 sequences are KGHSH and LQKENI. Trimming pared 3 bases from V and 0 bases from J, leaving 9 bases between. The CDR3 DNA reads TGTGCCAGCTCACCGGGAGAGCCCTCCTACAATGAGCAGTTCTTC. It encodes CASSPGEPSYNEQFF.

The V and J genes are TRBV15 and TRBJ2-7; tentatively, D is TRBD1 or TRBD2 (5 bases each). The CDR3 is 16 residues long. The germline V gene encodes CDR1 LNHNV and CDR2 YYDKDF (reference sequence). The germline V and J ends were trimmed by 2 bases and 3 bases, with 17 bases remaining between them. The CDR3 here is CATSRRDAVGNYEQYF. In DNA form, the CDR3 reads TGTGCCACCAGCAGAAGGGACGCCGTGGGGAACTACGAGCAGTACTTC.

The chain combines TRBV30 with TRBJ1-2; TRBD1 aligns across 8 bases. Losses at the gene ends were 1 base for V and 10 bases for J; bases not matched to a gene: 5. The CDR3 covers 12 residues. Germline V gene data show CDR1 as GTSNPN and CDR2 as SVGIG (reference sequence). CDR3 sequence: CAWSGGTGPYTF. In DNA form, the CDR3 reads TGTGCCTGGAGTGGGGGGACAGGCCCCTACACCTTC. Combining the CDR3 with reference TRBV30 and TRBJ1-2 gives the whole variable domain SQTIHQWPATLVQPVGSPLSLECTVEGTSNPNLYWYRQAAGRGLQLLFYSVGIGQISSEVPQNLSASRPQDRQFILSSKKLLLSDSGFYLCAWSGGTGPYTFGSGTRLTVV.

This clone was counted a single time. The chain couples TRBV28 to TRBJ2-3, with 8 bases fitting TRBD2. Losses at the gene ends were 4 bases for V and 1 base for J; bases not matched to a gene: 7. Germline values: CDR1 MDHEN, CDR2 SYDVKM. This CDR3 is 16 amino acids long. CDR3 coding DNA: TGTGCCAGCAGTTCCGAACCTAGCGGGCGCACAGATACGCAGTATTTT. It encodes CASSSEPSGRTDTQYF.

The chain joins TRBV9 to TRBJ1-1; TRBD1 might be the D (5 bases). CDR3 length: 15 residues. Germline V gene sequence: CDR1 SGDLS, CDR2 YYNGEE. Trimming left V 4 bases short and J 2 bases short, with 15 bases between. The CDR3 bases are TGTGCCAGCAGCCCCGATGTCAGGGCTAACACTGAAGCTTTCTTT. Translating it yields CASSPDVRANTEAFF. The variable domain in full, with the rest retrieved from reference TRBV9 and TRBJ1-1, is DSGVTQTPKHLITATGQRVTLRCSPRSGDLSVYWYQQSLDQGLQFLIQYYNGEERAKGNILERFSAQQFPDLHSELNLSSLELGDSALYFCASSPDVRANTEAFFGQGTRLTVV.

The rearrangement joins TRBV5-1 to TRBJ2-7; D perhaps matches TRBD1 (5 bases). Trimming removed 0 bases from V and 0 bases from J, with 10 bases in between. The CDR3 is 15 amino acids. CDR1 is SGHRS, CDR2 YFSETQ, per germline. The CDR3 region is CASSLAGSSSYEQYF. For the CDR3, the DNA is TGCGCCAGCAGCTTGGCAGGGTCGAGCTCCTACGAGCAGTACTTC.

In nucleotides, the CDR3 is TGTGCCACCAGTGAGCCGGGACAGGGCAACAATGAGCAGTTCTTC. Amino acid sequence: CATSEPGQGNNEQFF. This sequence joins TRBV24-1 and TRBJ2-1, with 9 bases aligning to TRBD1. V shed 4 bases, J shed 5 bases, and the junction held 5 bases outside the gene matches. CDR1 is KGHDR and CDR2 is SFDVKD in the germline V gene. The CDR3 spans 15 residues.

This clone occurred a few times. J is TRBJ2-2 and V is TRBV5-4; the D gene is possibly TRBD2 (6 bases). Germline lookup yields CDR1 SGHNT and CDR2 YYREEE (reference sequence). CDR3 size: 14 residues. Deletions cut 1 base from V and 5 bases from J, with 9 bases between. The CDR3 nucleotides are TGTGCCAGCAGCTTGCTCGGGGGTACCGGGGAGCTGTTTTTT. Protein product: CASSLLGGTGELFF.

The V call is TRBV30, the J call TRBJ1-1, with 9 nucleotides matching TRBD1. Germline CDR1 and CDR2: GTSNPN and SVGIG (reference sequence). CDR3 length: 15 residues. The J segment lost 2 bases and the V segment lost 6 bases, leaving 10 bases of the junction unmatched. The CDR3 DNA reads TGTGCCTGCATCCTTCTGGGACAGGGCAACACTGAAGCTTTCTTT. It encodes CACILLGQGNTEAFF.

The chain is built from TRBV30 and TRBJ1-4; D is uncertain. CDR3 size: 11 residues. CDR1 and CDR2 (germline): GTSNPN, SVGIG (reference sequence). Trimming took 4 bases from V and 8 from J, leaving 8 bases between them. The CDR3 region is CAWTGGEKLFF. In DNA form, the CDR3 reads TGTGCCTGGACAGGAGGGGAAAAACTGTTTTTT.

This chain links TRBV18 with TRBJ1-2; TRBD1 might be the D (5 bases). CDR1 is KGHSH and CDR2 is LQKENI in the germline V gene. The CDR3 covers 16 residues. Trimming took 6 bases from V and 1 from J, leaving 18 bases between them. The chain's CDR3 is CASSQTEGPNNYGYTF. CDR3 nucleotide sequence: TGTGCCAGCTCCCAAACGGAGGGACCAAATAACTATGGCTACACCTTC.

V gene TRBV11-2 combines with J gene TRBJ1-1; 8 bases agree with TRBD1. J gave up 6 bases and V 2 bases, and 5 bases lay outside the gene matches. The CDR3 runs 14 residues. Germline CDR1 reads SGHAT; CDR2 reads FQNNGV. CDR3 coding DNA: TGTGCCAGCAGCTTACCCCCGGGACAGGCTGAAGCTTTCTTT. It encodes CASSLPPGQAEAFF.

This clone was seen a single time. This sequence joins TRBV7-9 and TRBJ1-1; the D is unclear. This CDR3 region has 15 residues. Trimming shortened V by 4 bases and J by 5 bases, and 17 bases separated the two germline ends. CDR1 is SEHNR and CDR2 is FQNEAQ in the germline V gene (reference sequence). CDR3 loop: CASSSWAAVGTEAFF. The CDR3 DNA is TGTGCCAGCAGCTCCTGGGCAGCCGTTGGAACTGAAGCTTTCTTT. The full variable domain, its missing parts supplied by reference TRBV7-9 and TRBJ1-1, is DTGVSQNPRHKITKRGQNVTFRCDPISEHNRLYWYRQTLGQGPEFLTYFQNEAQLEKSRLLSDRFSAERPKGSFSTLEIQRTEQGDSAMYLCASSSWAAVGTEAFFGQGTRLTVV.

This clone occurred once. This chain links TRBV6-6 with TRBJ1-1; TRBD1 matches at 7 bases. Germline V CDR1 and CDR2: MNHNY, SVGAGI (reference sequence). V shed 2 bases and J 5 bases; nucleotides not matched to a gene: 8. The CDR3 contains 15 residues. This CDR3 reads CASSYGATGRTEAFF. CDR3 DNA: TGTGCCAGCAGTTACGGGGCGACAGGGCGAACTGAAGCTTTCTTT.

The chain has TRBV28 and TRBJ1-5; the match to TRBD1 covers 10 bases. The J segment lost 3 bases and the V segment lost 4 bases, leaving 3 bases of the junction unmatched. This CDR3 has 15 residues. The V gene's germline CDR1 is MDHEN and CDR2 SYDVKM. DNA of the CDR3: TGTGCCAGCAGTTCGGGGACAGGGGACAATCAGCCCCAGCATTTT. It specifies CASSSGTGDNQPQHF.

The CDR3 DNA follows: TGTGCCAGCAGCCTGGGACTAGCGGGTGGGGAGACCCAGTACTTC. It translates to CASSLGLAGGETQYF. The chain combines TRBV11-3 with TRBJ2-5; 12 positions match TRBD2. Germline lookup yields CDR1 SGHNT and CDR2 YENEEA. The CDR3 consists of 15 residues. The ends lost 5 bases at V and 5 bases at J; junction bases unmatched: 6.

The CDR3 nucleotides are TGTGCCAGTAGGGACGGGACAGGGGGTCGCGAAAAACTGTTTTTT. As protein: CASRDGTGGREKLFF. The V gene is TRBV19, the J gene TRBJ1-4; 11 bases agree with TRBD1. Trimming at V came to 6 bases and at J to 8 bases, leaving 8 bases not matched to a gene. This CDR3 region has 15 residues. CDR1 and CDR2 from the germline V gene are LNHDA and SQIVND (reference sequence).

The genes are TRBV6-4 and TRBJ1-1; TRBD1 agrees at 10 bases. CDR1 is MRHNA, CDR2 SNTAGT, per germline. Germline trimming cut 2 bases from V and 4 bases from J; bases unmatched to any gene: 10. The length of the CDR3 is 17 residues. CDR3 DNA sequence: TGTGCCAGCAGTGACAGGGACAGGGGACTTAAAGGCACTGAAGCTTTCTTT. Protein: CASSDRDRGLKGTEAFF.

Written as DNA, the CDR3 is TGCGCCAGCAGCCAAGATAGTGTGCCCAATGAGCAGTTCTTC. The encoded protein is CASSQDSVPNEQFF. This rearrangement joins TRBV4-1 to TRBJ2-1; D ambiguous. CDR3 length: 14 amino acids. Looked up from germline, CDR1 is MGHRA and CDR2 is YSYEKL. Trimming pared 0 bases from V and 6 bases from J, leaving 9 bases between.

In DNA form, the CDR3 reads TGTGCCAGCAGCTCCCGGGACATAAATGAAAAACTGTTTTTT. Translating it yields CASSSRDINEKLFF. V usage is TRBV5-4 and J usage is TRBJ1-4; D is possibly TRBD1 (6 bases). Trimming left V 3 bases short and J 5 bases short, with 11 bases between. The CDR3 loop spans 14 amino acids. Germline CDR1 is SGHNT and CDR2 is YYREEE (reference sequence).

The chain employs TRBV24-1 and TRBJ2-1, with 8 bases identical to TRBD2. Trimming at V came to 1 base and at J to 7 bases, leaving 8 bases not matched to a gene. CDR1 is KGHDR and CDR2 is SFDVKD in the germline V gene. This CDR3 region has 16 residues. CDR3 sequence: CATSDFSIAGKNEQFF. The CDR3 coding sequence is TGTGCCACCAGTGATTTCTCGATAGCGGGGAAGAATGAGCAGTTCTTC.

V gene TRBV14 combines with J gene TRBJ2-7; the match to TRBD1 covers 8 bases. CDR1 and CDR2 (germline): SGHDN, FVKESK. Germline trimming cut 3 bases from V and 2 bases from J; bases unmatched to any gene: 6. This CDR3 has 15 amino acids. DNA of the CDR3: TGTGCCAGCAGCCAGGGACAGGTGGGGCCCTACGAGCAGTACTTC. This encodes CASSQGQVGPYEQYF.

V usage is TRBV19 and J usage is TRBJ2-2; D possibly corresponds to TRBD1 (6 bases). Trimming removed 4 bases from V and 2 bases from J, with 14 bases in between. The length of the CDR3 is 16 residues. Germline CDR1 is LNHDA and CDR2 is SQIVND (reference sequence). CDR3 sequence (DNA): TGTGCCAGTAGTACCTCCGGGACAACTAACACCGGGGAGCTGTTTTTT. This encodes CASSTSGTTNTGELFF.